Listed here is a single T cell receptor (beta chain). The CDR3 is 14 amino acids. Germline values: CDR1 MNHEY, CDR2 SMNVEV (reference sequence). The V gene lost 3 bases and the J gene lost 6 bases, with 14 bases spanning the gap. These data come from a study of T cell changes during pregnancy in multiple sclerosis. Here immunoSEQ multiplex PCR was the method, and the copy in TCRdb shows in-frame clones only, minus some. The repertoire holds more than 35,000 clones, approximately 91% seen once, with roughly 12% in the top ten. This receptor was identified in a female donor with multiple sclerosis, enrolled in a pregnancy study. The rearrangement uses TRBV27 and TRBJ1-2, with D uncertain. The material was CD8+ T cells from peripheral blood mononuclear cells, obtained in the third trimester of pregnancy. The CDR3 here is CASSFIPVGDGYTF. As DNA, the CDR3 is TGTGCCAGCAGTTTTATCCCCGTCGGAGATGGCTACACCTTC.